The present entry profiles one T cell receptor beta chain with its context. Its cognate antigen is unknown. Repertoires were generated with immunoSEQ multiplex PCR, while TCRdb's copy carries only in-frame clones and drops some. The data hold some 80,000 clones, with 95% to 98% observed a single time. This entry comes from a study of Tregs in tolerant kidney transplant recipients. Overall study results and limits: This study did not directly address biological reproducibility.

Trimming took off 3 bases at V and 3 bases at J, with 14 bases between the two ends. CDR1 is LNHDA, CDR2 SQIVND, per germline (reference sequence). This CDR3 is built from 16 residues. The sequence was obtained from a human donor who received a combined kidney and bone marrow transplant. The chain employs TRBV19 and TRBJ2-2; TRBD2 might be the D (5 bases). This specimen consisted of CD4+ T cells from blood, obtained before the transplant. CDR3 residues: CASSIRHGGYTGELFF. The DNA of the CDR3 is TGTGCCAGTAGTATCCGACACGGAGGATACACCGGGGAGCTGTTTTTT.